The 25 T cell receptor beta chains in this list originate from one sample, sequenced in a study of T cells in Graves' hyperthyroidism and ophthalmopathy. Amplification of TCR beta CDR3 regions used RNA as the template. Researchers ran a first-round RT-PCR on the TCR CDR3 using the HTBI primer set. TCRdb re-called the multiplex PCR reads with MiXCR, one entry per CDR3 protein. The profile shows hundreds of thousands of distinct CDR3 sequences, 15% to 20% of them singletons. Sequences were obtained from blood. The receptors derive from a woman younger than 30 with Graves' ophthalmopathy.

About this clonotype itself: Being one base from a much bigger clone, this may be a read error. The chain recombines TRBV5-5 with TRBJ1-2; the D gene is possibly TRBD1 (6 bases). Germline V lookup: CDR1 SGHKS, CDR2 YYEKEE (reference sequence). CDR3 length: 15 amino acids. The CDR3 sequence: CVSSLAGHSNYGYTF. In DNA, the CDR3 is TGTGTCAGCAGCTTAGCGGGACACTCTAACTATGGCTACACCTTC. Drawing the rest from reference TRBV5-5 and TRBJ1-2, the complete variable domain is DAGVTQSPTHLIKTRGQQVTLRCSPISGHKSVSWYQQVLGQGPQFIFQYYEKEERGRGNFPDRFSARQFPNYSSELNVNALLLGDSALYLCVSSLAGHSNYGYTFGSGTRLTVV.

This chain joins TRBV28 and TRBJ1-2, with TRBD1 as a possible D gene (5 bases). CDR1 is MDHEN, CDR2 SYDVKM, per germline. Trimming pared 3 bases from V and 11 bases from J, leaving 10 bases between. The CDR3 is 11 amino acids. Written as DNA, the CDR3 is TGTGCCAGCAGTTTTGGAGGGGTATACACCTTC. The encoded protein is CASSFGGVYTF.

The sample holds one count of this clonotype. This chain links TRBV20-1 with TRBJ2-7, with 12 bases that match TRBD2. CDR1 and CDR2 (germline): DFQATT, SNEGSKA (reference sequence). CDR3 size: 15 residues. V was clipped by 3 bases and J by 1 base; unmatched bases: 4. The CDR3 region has the DNA TGCAGTGCTAGGACTAGCGGGGGCAAATCCTACGAGCAGTACTTC. Protein sequence: CSARTSGGKSYEQYF.

The rearrangement joins TRBV6-1 to TRBJ2-1; 8 bases are a match to TRBD1. V lost 4 bases to trimming and J lost 9 bases; unmatched junction nucleotides: 2. Per the germline V gene, CDR1 is MNHNS and CDR2 is SASEGT. The CDR3 spans 12 residues. For the CDR3, the DNA is TGTGCCAGCAGTGCAGGGGGCATTGAGCAGTTCTTC. This gives the protein CASSAGGIEQFF.

This clonotype appeared many times. J is TRBJ2-5 and V is TRBV7-8; D remains unclear. Trimming took off 1 base at V and 0 bases at J, with 9 bases between the two ends. The CDR3 contains 15 residues. The germline CDR1 and CDR2 sequences are SGHVS and FQNEAQ. The CDR3 DNA sequence: TGTGCCAGCAGCTTAGGCCCCAGCTACCAAGAGACCCAGTACTTC. Amino acids: CASSLGPSYQETQYF.

This clonotype was detected many times. V usage is TRBV27 and J usage is TRBJ2-2; possibly TRBD1 for D (6 bases). This CDR3 contains 20 residues. Germline V gene lookup returns CDR1 MNHEY and CDR2 SMNVEV (reference sequence). V was cut by 2 bases and J by 6 bases, with 28 bases left in between. CDR3 sequence (DNA): TGTGCCAGCAGTTTAATAGTTAGGGGGTTGCCGAGTCATGAGGCCGGGGAGCTGTTTTTT. Protein product: CASSLIVRGLPSHEAGELFF.

This clonotype was detected ten times or more. The genes are TRBV27 and TRBJ1-2; D might be TRBD1 (5 bases). CDR1 and CDR2 from the germline V gene are MNHEY and SMNVEV (reference sequence). The V gene lost 1 base and the J gene lost 8 bases, with 11 bases spanning the gap. The CDR3 runs to 13 residues. The CDR3 here is CASSLYTGVGYTF. CDR3 DNA sequence: TGTGCCAGCAGTTTATACACAGGCGTAGGCTACACCTTC.

This clonotype showed up many times. The chain is built from TRBV3-1 and TRBJ1-4; D gene ambiguous. Germline loops: CDR1 LGHDT, CDR2 YNNKEL (reference sequence). V was trimmed by 5 bases and J by 8 bases, leaving 15 bases between them. This CDR3 contains 14 residues. The CDR3 sequence: CASSVHNEGEKLFF. CDR3 in DNA: TGTGCCAGCAGCGTACATAACGAAGGGGAAAAACTGTTTTTT.

This clonotype occurred many times. The chain employs TRBV5-1 and TRBJ1-2; no clear D gene. Germline V gene data show CDR1 as SGHRS and CDR2 as YFSETQ. This CDR3 is built from 15 residues. Trimming took off 0 bases at V and 1 base at J, with 10 bases between the two ends. CDR3 bases: TGCGCCAGCAGCTTGGTTGGGTCCTTTAACTATGGCTACACCTTC. Encoded protein: CASSLVGSFNYGYTF.

This clonotype showed up many times. The chain links TRBV10-1 to TRBJ2-3, with a possible D match to TRBD2 (6 bases). V lost 11 bases and J lost 0, with 15 bases in between. The CDR3 loop spans 14 amino acids. Germline CDR1 reads WNHNN; CDR2 reads SYGVQD (reference sequence). In DNA, the CDR3 is TGCGCCGGAGGGATAATCTATAGCACAGATACGCAGTATTTT. It codes for CAGGIIYSTDTQYF.

This clonotype was counted many times. V usage is TRBV6-1 and J usage is TRBJ1-2; D remains ambiguous. The CDR3 runs 16 residues. Deletions cut 1 base from V and 0 bases from J, with 12 bases between. The germline CDR1 and CDR2 sequences are MNHNS and SASEGT. Here the CDR3 DNA reads TGTGCCAGCAGTGAAGTAAGCGGGCCTTCTAACTATGGCTACACCTTC. Translating gives CASSEVSGPSNYGYTF.

The V call is TRBV14, the J call TRBJ1-2, with a possible D match to TRBD1 (5 bases). The V gene lost 0 bases and the J gene lost 3 bases, with 11 bases spanning the gap. This CDR3 has 15 amino acids. The V gene's germline CDR1 is SGHDN and CDR2 FVKESK. CDR3 amino acids: CASSQDRAGYYGYTF. CDR3 bases: TGTGCCAGCAGCCAAGATCGAGCAGGGTACTATGGCTACACCTTC.

Ten or more counts support this clonotype. The chain couples TRBV12-3 or TRBV12-4 to TRBJ2-2; 9 bases map to TRBD1. The CDR3 has 17 amino acids. J gave up 5 bases and V 4 bases, and 11 bases lay outside the gene matches. CDR3 sequence (DNA): TGTGCCAGCAGTTCGACACAGGGGGCTTGGGGGACCGGGGAGCTGTTTTTT. It specifies CASSSTQGAWGTGELFF.

This clonotype was recorded a few times. V usage is TRBV20-1 and J usage is TRBJ2-5, with 11 bases identical to TRBD2. CDR1 is DFQATT and CDR2 is SNEGSKA in the germline V gene (reference sequence). V lost 5 bases to trimming and J lost 5 bases; unmatched junction nucleotides: 7. This CDR3 has 14 amino acids. The CDR3 coding sequence is TGCAGTGCTTTAGCGGGAGGGCCCGGGGAGACCCAGTACTTC. The encoded protein is CSALAGGPGETQYF.

This clonotype was found many times. V and J are TRBV27 and TRBJ2-1; the D gene is possibly TRBD2 (5 bases). CDR3 length equals 12 residues. Trimming pared 3 bases from V and 7 bases from J, leaving 7 bases between. The germline V gene encodes CDR1 MNHEY and CDR2 SMNVEV (reference sequence). DNA for the CDR3: TGTGCCAGCAGTTTCGGGAAGAATGAGCAGTTCTTC. Amino acid sequence: CASSFGKNEQFF.

In this sample, this clonotype turned up many times. The chain recombines TRBV10-1 with TRBJ2-1, with 9 bases lining up with TRBD2. This CDR3 contains 15 residues. The V and J ends lost 6 bases and 4 bases, in that order; junction bases with no gene match: 7. Germline V gives CDR1 WNHNN, CDR2 SYGVQD (reference sequence). This CDR3 is CASSPVAGEYNEQFF. The CDR3 DNA sequence: TGCGCCAGCAGCCCTGTAGCGGGAGAGTACAATGAGCAGTTCTTC.

The chain has TRBV6-2 or TRBV6-3 and TRBJ2-1; 15 bases are shared with TRBD2. V gave up 2 bases and J gave up 8 bases; unmatched junction bases: 4. This CDR3 spans 16 amino acids. Germline-derived CDR1 and CDR2 are MNHEY and SVGEGT. The CDR3 loop is CASSYTGTSGRYEQFF. CDR3 coding DNA: TGTGCCAGCAGTTACACTGGGACTAGCGGGAGGTATGAGCAGTTCTTC.

In this sample, this clonotype turned up many times. J is TRBJ2-1 and V is TRBV5-6; 8 positions match TRBD2. Trimming removed 3 bases from V and 8 bases from J; junction bases left unmatched: 10. CDR3 length: 15 amino acids. Germline assignment: CDR1 SGHDT and CDR2 YYEEEE. The CDR3 region is CASSSPASGFYEQFF. DNA of the CDR3: TGTGCCAGCAGCTCTCCGGCTAGCGGGTTCTATGAGCAGTTCTTC.

This clonotype appeared many times. This chain links TRBV15 with TRBJ1-1; no clear D. The CDR3 is made up of 14 amino acids. The germline V gene has CDR1 LNHNV and CDR2 YYDKDF (reference sequence). V lost 0 bases, J lost 3 bases, and 8 bases lay in between. CDR3 protein: CATSRDGRDTEAFF. DNA for the CDR3: TGTGCCACCAGCAGAGATGGGAGGGACACTGAAGCTTTCTTT.

In its sample, this clonotype was seen a few times. V and J are TRBV19 and TRBJ2-7; 7 bases agree with TRBD2. J lost 2 bases, V lost 5 bases, and 12 bases had no gene match. Germline-derived CDR1 and CDR2 are LNHDA and SQIVND (reference sequence). The length of the CDR3 is 16 residues. CDR3 sequence (DNA): TGTGCCAGTAGTGGTAGAGAGCGGGACGGACCCTACGAGCAGTACTTC. Its protein product is CASSGRERDGPYEQYF. Supplemented by reference TRBV19 and TRBJ2-7, the full variable domain reads DGGITQSPKYLFRKEGQNVTLSCEQNLNHDAMYWYRQDPGQGLRLIYYSQIVNDFQKGDIAEGYSVSREKKESFPLTVTSAQKNPTAFYLCASSGRERDGPYEQYFGPGTRLTVT.

This clonotype was detected only a few times. Without the conserved terminal phenylalanine or tryptophan, this CDR3 likely stems from a read error. The chain has TRBV5-6 and TRBJ2-7; 8 bases map to TRBD1. CDR3 length: 15 residues. From germline, CDR1 is SGHDT and CDR2 YYEEEE. After removal of 5 bases from V and 1 base from J, the junction contained 8 bases not matched to a gene. This CDR3 reads CASRPQGALSYEQYL. The CDR3 nucleotides are TGTGCCAGCAGGCCCCAGGGGGCTCTATCCTACGAGCAGTACCTC.

This clonotype has at least ten counts. The chain couples TRBV19 to TRBJ2-2, with 8 bases lining up with TRBD1. The CDR3 length is 15 residues. With V trimmed by 3 bases and J by 3 bases, 3 bases remained unmatched. Germline CDR1 is LNHDA and CDR2 is SQIVND (reference sequence). In DNA, the CDR3 is TGTGCCAGTAGTATCCGCAGGGGGCACACCGGGGAGCTGTTTTTT. Translated, it gives CASSIRRGHTGELFF.

This clonotype has ten or more counts. This rearrangement joins TRBV20-1 to TRBJ2-5; unclear D gene. CDR3 size: 13 residues. The germline V gene encodes CDR1 DFQATT and CDR2 SNEGSKA (reference sequence). V shed 3 bases and J shed 5 bases, with 13 bases lying between them. The CDR3 nucleotides are TGCAGTGCTAGGGATAGGCTCGTTGAGACCCAGTACTTC. Translated: CSARDRLVETQYF.

This clonotype has only a few counts. The chain couples TRBV7-8 to TRBJ2-5, with D perhaps given as TRBD1 or TRBD2 (5 bases each). Germline V gene data show CDR1 as SGHVS and CDR2 as FQNEAQ. This CDR3 spans 14 amino acids. Trimming took 5 bases from V and 1 from J, leaving 11 bases between them. CDR3 sequence (DNA): TGTGCCAGCAGCCGGGGTGGGGCCCAAGAGACCCAGTACTTC. This encodes CASSRGGAQETQYF. The whole variable domain, filled in from reference TRBV7-8 and TRBJ2-5, reads GAGVSQSPRYKVAKRGQDVALRCDPISGHVSLFWYQQALGQGPEFLTYFQNEAQLDKSGLPSDRFFAERPEGSVSTLKIQRTQQEDSAVYLCASSRGGAQETQYFGPGTRLLVL.

The chain couples TRBV6-5 to TRBJ2-7; 7 bases are shared with TRBD1. Germline values: CDR1 MNHEY, CDR2 SVGAGI. CDR3 length: 14 amino acids. Trimming at V came to 4 bases and at J to 2 bases, leaving 5 bases not matched to a gene. CDR3 loop: CASSSTGRTYEQYF. The CDR3 nucleotides read TGTGCCAGCAGTTCGACAGGGCGAACCTACGAGCAGTACTTC.